The clone carrying this T cell receptor beta chain was seen a single time. This entry belongs to a study of blood T cell repertoires in COVID-19. Across the whole study: The samples span acute and convalescent COVID-19 from the United States, Italy and Spain.

Germline V gene sequence: CDR1 ENHRY, CDR2 SYGVKD. J gave up 1 base and V 7 bases, and 5 bases lay outside the gene matches. CDR3 length: 14 amino acids. Data came from immunoSEQ multiplex PCR; TCRdb stores just in-frame clones and leaves some out. This table has roughly 300,000 clones, more than 70% appearing once. Input material: peripheral blood. The chain recombines TRBV10-3 with TRBJ2-7; 9 positions match TRBD1. The clonotype originates from a woman in her forties or fifties with acute or convalescent COVID-19. This CDR3 is CAITSDRGSYEQYF. The CDR3 nucleotides read TGTGCCATCACCTCGGACAGGGGTTCCTACGAGCAGTACTTC.